Each of the 5 T cell receptor beta chains below was sequenced from the same sample in a study of T cells in Graves' hyperthyroidism and ophthalmopathy. Researchers amplified the TCR beta CDR3 regions from RNA transcripts. A set of HTBI primers served as the primers for a first-round RT-PCR of the TCR CDR3. TCRdb passed the multiplex PCR reads through MiXCR, listing each CDR3 protein once. The profile shows hundreds of thousands of distinct CDR3 sequences, around 16% of them singletons. The sequenced sample was blood. These receptors came from a man in his forties or fifties with Graves' hyperthyroidism.

This clonotype was detected many times. This rearrangement joins TRBV6-1 to TRBJ2-7; D remains ambiguous. The CDR3 has 14 amino acids. Trimming pared 10 bases from V and 1 base from J, leaving 17 bases between. The V gene's germline CDR1 is MNHNS and CDR2 SASEGT. CDR3 region: CATTTPSRSYEQYF. In nucleotides, the CDR3 is TGTGCCACCACTACCCCCTCCCGGTCCTACGAGCAGTACTTC.

This clonotype has at least ten counts. The chain combines TRBV2 with TRBJ1-5; 7 bases map to TRBD1. The germline V gene has CDR1 SNHLY and CDR2 FYNNEI. The ends lost 10 bases at V and 4 bases at J; junction bases unmatched: 10. The length of the CDR3 is 14 residues. This chain's CDR3 is CATSLRGPNQPQHF. Written as DNA, the CDR3 is TGTGCCACCTCATTGAGGGGGCCTAATCAGCCCCAGCATTTT.

At least ten counts were recorded for this clonotype. The rearrangement links TRBV11-2 to TRBJ1-1; tentative D call: TRBD1 (5 bases). Germline V gene lookup returns CDR1 SGHAT and CDR2 FQNNGV. The CDR3 runs 14 residues. Between the trimmed V and J ends, which lost 3 bases and 1 base, there was a span of 9 bases. The CDR3 reads CASSFGGRNTEAFF. The CDR3 bases are TGTGCCAGCAGCTTCGGGGGTAGGAACACTGAAGCTTTCTTT.

Regarding this clonotype: A much bigger clone sits one base away, suggesting this may be a read error. The genes are TRBV7-9 and TRBJ2-2; D gene unclear. Germline V gives CDR1 SEHNR, CDR2 FQNEAQ (reference sequence). The V gene lost 2 bases and the J gene lost 8 bases, with 6 bases spanning the gap. The CDR3 totals 12 residues. CDR3 coding DNA: TGTGCCAGCAGCTTATCGGTGGGGGAGCTGTTTTTT. Encoded protein: CASSLSVGELFF.

The chain links TRBV29-1 to TRBJ2-2; the match to TRBD2 covers 7 bases. V lost 6 bases, J lost 5 bases, and 12 bases stayed unmatched. Germline loops: CDR1 SQVTM, CDR2 ANQGSEA. The CDR3 extends over 15 amino acids. This CDR3 reads CSVLKRGLRTGELFF. CDR3 DNA sequence: TGCAGCGTACTCAAGCGGGGACTCCGAACCGGGGAGCTGTTTTTT.